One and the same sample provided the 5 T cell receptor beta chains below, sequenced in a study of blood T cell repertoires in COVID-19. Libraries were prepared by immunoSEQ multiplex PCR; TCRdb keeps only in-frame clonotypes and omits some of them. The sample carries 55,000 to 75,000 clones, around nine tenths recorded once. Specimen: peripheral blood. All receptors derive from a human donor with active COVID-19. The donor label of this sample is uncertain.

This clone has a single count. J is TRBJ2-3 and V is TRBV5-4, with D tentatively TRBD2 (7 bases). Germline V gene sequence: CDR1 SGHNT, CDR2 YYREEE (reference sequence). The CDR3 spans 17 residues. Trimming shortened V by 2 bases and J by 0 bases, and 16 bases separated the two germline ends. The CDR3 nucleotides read TGTGCCAGCAGCTTAAGGGGGGGGCCCCTAAGCACAGATACGCAGTATTTT. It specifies CASSLRGGPLSTDTQYF. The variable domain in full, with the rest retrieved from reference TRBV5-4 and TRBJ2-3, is ETGVTQSPTHLIKTRGQQVTLRCSSQSGHNTVSWYQQALGQGPQFIFQYYREEENGRGNFPPRFSGLQFPNYSSELNVNALELDDSALYLCASSLRGGPLSTDTQYFGPGTRLTVL.

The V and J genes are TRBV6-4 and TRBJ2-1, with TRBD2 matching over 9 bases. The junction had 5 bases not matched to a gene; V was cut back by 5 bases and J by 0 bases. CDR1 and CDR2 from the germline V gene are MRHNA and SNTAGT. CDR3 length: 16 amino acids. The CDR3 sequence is CASSLLAGASYNEQFF. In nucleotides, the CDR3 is TGTGCCAGCAGTTTATTAGCGGGGGCCTCCTACAATGAGCAGTTCTTC.

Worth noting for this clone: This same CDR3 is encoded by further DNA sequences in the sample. The DNA of the CDR3 is TGCGCCAGCAGCTTTCGGGGGAATACCGGGGAGCTGTTTTTT. The encoded protein is CASSFRGNTGELFF. The chain has TRBV5-1 and TRBJ2-2, with D possibly matching TRBD2 (6 bases). Germline V CDR1 and CDR2: SGHRS, YFSETQ. Trimming cost V 2 bases and J 5 bases, with 10 bases left between them. This CDR3 has 14 residues.

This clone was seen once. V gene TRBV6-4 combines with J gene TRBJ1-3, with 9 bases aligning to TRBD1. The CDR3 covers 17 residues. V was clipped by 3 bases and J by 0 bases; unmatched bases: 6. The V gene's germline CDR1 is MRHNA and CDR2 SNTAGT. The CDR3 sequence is CASSEGQGTSSGNTIYF. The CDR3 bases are TGTGCCAGCAGTGAAGGACAGGGGACTAGCTCTGGAAACACCATATATTTT.

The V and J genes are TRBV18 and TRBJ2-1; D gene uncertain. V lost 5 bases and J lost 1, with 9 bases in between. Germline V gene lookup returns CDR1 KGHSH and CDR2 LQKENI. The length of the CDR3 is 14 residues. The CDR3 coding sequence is TGTGCCAGCTCATCGGCGGTATCCTACAATGAGCAGTTCTTC. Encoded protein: CASSSAVSYNEQFF.